The 8 T cell receptor beta chains presented below share a single source sample, sequenced in a study of T cell repertoires in cytomegalovirus infection. TCRdb re-derived calls from the reads in MiXCR, one entry per CDR3 protein. The table records approximately 550,000 distinct CDR3 sequences, approximately 16% of them present only once. The sample was CD8+ T cells from PBMCs. The receptors were gathered from a human donor in good health (CMV status not recorded). Some clones in this sample may be carry-over from other donors' samples.

This clonotype was counted between two and nine times. J is TRBJ2-7 and V is TRBV5-1, with D perhaps matching TRBD2 (6 bases). The germline V gene has CDR1 SGHRS and CDR2 YFSETQ. The CDR3 is 14 residues long. Trimming shortened V by 2 bases and J by 3 bases, and 12 bases separated the two germline ends. This CDR3 reads CASSFSGSVYEQYF. The CDR3 nucleotides are TGCGCCAGCAGCTTTTCCGGGAGTGTCTACGAGCAGTACTTC.

At least ten counts were recorded for this clonotype. The chain uses TRBV7-8 and TRBJ1-2; 7 bases are a match to TRBD1. CDR3 length: 16 amino acids. Germline CDR1 reads SGHVS; CDR2 reads FQNEAQ. Trimming at V came to 5 bases and at J to 5 bases, leaving 14 bases not matched to a gene. In DNA, the CDR3 is TGTGCCAGCAGCCAGAATATCGGACAGGACTTATATGGCTACACCTTC. Amino acid sequence: CASSQNIGQDLYGYTF.

The rearrangement links TRBV6-1 to TRBJ1-4; unclear D gene. This CDR3 has 13 amino acids. From germline, CDR1 is MNHNS and CDR2 SASEGT. The V end lost 7 bases, the J end lost 8 bases, and 14 bases lay between the germline ends. CDR3 coding DNA: TGTGCCAGCACGACGGTGAAAGGGGAAAAACTGTTTTTT. Translated, it gives CASTTVKGEKLFF.

V usage is TRBV27 and J usage is TRBJ2-1; 12 bases agree with TRBD2. The CDR3 runs to 16 residues. CDR1 is MNHEY, CDR2 SMNVEV, per germline (reference sequence). Trimming removed 5 bases from V and 4 bases from J; junction bases left unmatched: 6. In nucleotides, the CDR3 is TGTGCCAGCAGTCCTAGCGGGGGGGACTTTTACAATGAGCAGTTCTTC. This sequence encodes CASSPSGGDFYNEQFF.

The chain combines TRBV7-6 with TRBJ2-7; 8 positions match TRBD1. The trim removed 5 bases at V and 3 bases at J, leaving 9 bases unmatched. Germline CDR1 SGHVS, CDR2 FNYEAQ. This CDR3 spans 15 amino acids. The CDR3 reads CASSPRGQAVYEQYF. In DNA, the CDR3 is TGTGCCAGCAGCCCCCGGGGACAGGCTGTCTACGAGCAGTACTTC. The whole variable domain, filled in from reference TRBV7-6 and TRBJ2-7, reads GAGVSQSPRYKVTKRGQDVALRCDPISGHVSLYWYRQALGQGPEFLTYFNYEAQQDKSGLPNDRFSAERPEGSISTLTIQRTEQRDSAMYRCASSPRGQAVYEQYFGPGTRLTVT.

This clonotype occurred many times. The chain recombines TRBV12-5 with TRBJ2-1, with TRBD2 as a possible D gene (6 bases). The CDR3 extends over 16 amino acids. Trimming took 1 base from V and 8 from J, leaving 18 bases between them. Germline loops: CDR1 LGHNT, CDR2 FRNRAP. CDR3 nucleotide sequence: TGTGCTAGTGGTTTGGATACCGGGACTCTCTTCGATGAGCAGTTCTTC. It specifies CASGLDTGTLFDEQFF.

This clonotype was seen more than once but under ten times. This sequence joins TRBV7-9 and TRBJ2-7, with 7 bases lining up with TRBD1. This CDR3 spans 15 amino acids. Germline CDR1 and CDR2: SEHNR and FQNEAQ (reference sequence). Losses at the gene ends were 6 bases for V and 6 bases for J; bases not matched to a gene: 14. CDR3 region: CASRSSRDREGEQYF. In DNA, the CDR3 is TGTGCCAGCAGATCGTCCCGGGACAGAGAGGGCGAGCAGTACTTC.

Only a few counts were recorded for this clonotype. A read error may produce the germline difference seen at one junction end. The chain uses TRBV9 and TRBJ2-1, with TRBD2 matching 10 bases. The CDR3 extends over 14 amino acids. In germline, CDR1 is SGDLS, CDR2 YYNGEE. CDR3 in DNA: TGTGCCAGCACCGTAGCGGGAGGAGGCAATGAGCAGTTCTTC. This encodes CASTVAGGGNEQFF.